These 2 T cell receptor beta chains were sequenced from one sample in a study of post-analysis software for immune sequencing data. Study outcomes and limitations: In patients, TRBV5-6, TRBV5-1 and TRBV20-1 belonged to roughly five TRBV segments found more frequently than in controls.

Their target antigens are unknown. Researchers reported that TCR beta cDNA libraries carried unique molecular identifiers. MiXCR, run by TCRdb on the PCR reads, gives a single entry per CDR3 protein. The table includes 740,000 or so distinct CDR3 sequences, roughly half detected once. Sequencing used blood. The receptors come from a girl aged 10 to 17 with multiple sclerosis.

This clonotype was counted a few times. The chain is built from TRBV2 and TRBJ2-4; either TRBD1 or TRBD2 may fit D (5 bases each). The CDR3 is made up of 18 amino acids. Trimming shortened V by 7 bases and J by 0 bases, and 22 bases separated the two germline ends. Germline V gene lookup returns CDR1 SNHLY and CDR2 FYNNEI. The CDR3 DNA reads TGTGCCAGCACCCGAGGCCCAGGGACGACCGTAGCCAAAAACATTCAGTACTTC. It specifies CASTRGPGTTVAKNIQYF.

The chain uses TRBV10-3 and TRBJ2-1, with a tentative D call TRBD2 (6 bases). Germline CDR1 ENHRY, CDR2 SYGVKD. V was trimmed by 11 bases and J by 0 bases, leaving 14 bases between them. This CDR3 comprises 14 residues. CDR3 loop: CAAASGSSYNEQFF. As DNA, the CDR3 is TGTGCCGCGGCGAGCGGGTCCTCCTACAATGAGCAGTTCTTC.